Below are 16 T cell receptor beta chains sequenced from a single sample in a study of T cell repertoires in cytomegalovirus infection. These receptors are not linked to any known antigen. TCRdb recomputed calls from the reads with MiXCR, one row per CDR3 protein. The sample carries 55,000 to 70,000 distinct CDR3 sequences, 22% recorded once. Source material: PBMCs, sequenced either directly or after in vitro stimulation (not recorded which). All receptors derive from a human donor in good health (CMV status not recorded). Some clones in this sample may be carry-over from other donors' samples.

This clonotype showed up many times. The rearrangement links TRBV7-2 to TRBJ2-7; 14 bases match TRBD2. Germline CDR1 reads SGHTA; CDR2 reads FQGNSA. The CDR3 contains 16 residues. Trimming removed 3 bases from V and 7 bases from J; junction bases left unmatched: 8. CDR3: CASSLTSGRARSEQYF. CDR3 bases: TGTGCCAGCAGCTTGACTAGCGGGAGGGCCAGGTCGGAGCAGTACTTC.

This clonotype was observed a handful of times. The chain has TRBV28 and TRBJ2-2, with D perhaps assigned TRBD1 or TRBD2 (6 bases each). V was cut by 7 bases and J by 5 bases, with 17 bases left in between. The CDR3 length is 15 residues. Germline V gene data show CDR1 as MDHEN and CDR2 as SYDVKM. Here the CDR3 DNA reads TGTGCCAGCACCCTGGGGGGCGCGTGGACCGGGGAGCTGTTTTTT. Translating it yields CASTLGGAWTGELFF.

J is TRBJ1-2 and V is TRBV3-1; D is ambiguous. The germline V gene has CDR1 LGHDT and CDR2 YNNKEL (reference sequence). V lost 0 bases, J lost 4 bases, and 9 bases lay in between. The CDR3 is 14 residues long. CDR3 region: CASSQDITPYGYTF. Here the CDR3 DNA reads TGTGCCAGCAGCCAAGATATCACACCCTATGGCTACACCTTC.

The table lists this clonotype with many counts. This chain uses TRBV7-2 with TRBJ2-2; 9 bases map to TRBD2. CDR1 is SGHTA and CDR2 is FQGNSA in the germline V gene. V lost 5 bases, J lost 2 bases, and 6 bases stayed unmatched. CDR3 length: 16 amino acids. The CDR3 nucleotides read TGTGCCAGCAGCCCTCTAGCGGGACCCAACACCGGGGAGCTGTTTTTT. Translation gives CASSPLAGPNTGELFF. The full variable domain, with the rest looked up from reference TRBV7-2 and TRBJ2-2, is GAGVSQSPSNKVTEKGKDVELRCDPISGHTALYWYRQSLGQGLEFLIYFQGNSAPDKSGLPSDRFSAERTGGSVSTLTIQRTQQEDSAVYLCASSPLAGPNTGELFFGEGSRLTVL.

This clonotype was counted between two and nine times. The chain combines TRBV11-2 with TRBJ2-5; D is perhaps TRBD1 (6 bases). CDR3 length: 15 residues. Trimming stripped 5 bases from V and 4 bases from J, with 17 bases between. Germline values: CDR1 SGHAT, CDR2 FQNNGV. CDR3 nucleotides: TGTGCCAGCAGCAGAGGGGGTCCAATCCGAGAGACCCAGTACTTC. Protein sequence: CASSRGGPIRETQYF.

The V gene is TRBV15, the J gene TRBJ1-1; the D is unclear. Trimming removed 1 base at V and 6 bases at J, with 6 bases between. The V gene's germline CDR1 is LNHNV and CDR2 YYDKDF (reference sequence). This CDR3 comprises 12 residues. This CDR3 is CATSRGVAEAFF. DNA of the CDR3: TGTGCCACCAGCAGAGGGGTTGCTGAAGCTTTCTTT.

This chain joins TRBV20-1 and TRBJ2-1; possible D gene TRBD2, 6 bases. Per the germline V gene, CDR1 is DFQATT and CDR2 is SNEGSKA (reference sequence). The CDR3 consists of 13 residues. Trimming removed 1 base at V and 7 bases at J, with 11 bases between. The CDR3 coding sequence is TGCAGTGCTAGAGGGACTACTCGGAATGAGCAGTTCTTC. Translation: CSARGTTRNEQFF.

This clonotype has a count of ten or more. The gene calls are TRBV7-8 and TRBJ2-7, with TRBD1 matching 9 bases. This CDR3 has 17 amino acids. J was trimmed by 2 bases and V by 4 bases; bases with no gene match: 12. Germline CDR1 is SGHVS and CDR2 is FQNEAQ. CDR3 DNA sequence: TGTGCCAGCAGCTCCTCCGGGACAGGGACGACCCCCTACGAGCAGTACTTC. Encoded protein: CASSSSGTGTTPYEQYF.

This chain uses TRBV7-6 with TRBJ1-5; D is undetermined. V lost 8 bases to trimming and J lost 7 bases, with 6 bases between them. The germline V gene has CDR1 SGHVS and CDR2 FNYEAQ. This CDR3 has 10 amino acids. CDR3 nucleotides: TGTGCCAGCTGGGAGCAGCCCCAGCATTTT. Translation gives CASWEQPQHF.

This sequence joins TRBV10-3 and TRBJ2-3; D possibly corresponds to TRBD2 (6 bases). V lost 0 bases and J 3 bases, leaving 13 bases between the germline ends. Per germline, CDR1 ENHRY and CDR2 SYGVKD. The CDR3 contains 16 residues. DNA of the CDR3: TGTGCCATCAGTGAGTCGGGGGAGGTAGTGACAGATACGCAGTATTTT. Translated, it gives CAISESGEVVTDTQYF.

This clonotype was picked up many times. The rearrangement links TRBV6-8 to TRBJ1-5; possible D gene TRBD1, 5 bases. Trimming removed 0 bases at V and 5 bases at J, with 8 bases between. The CDR3 covers 14 residues. Germline V lookup: CDR1 MNHGY, CDR2 SAAAGT. The CDR3 region is CASSYSGGDQPQHF. CDR3 DNA sequence: TGTGCCAGCAGTTACTCCGGGGGAGATCAGCCCCAGCATTTT.

V gene TRBV7-2 combines with J gene TRBJ2-1; 7 positions agree with TRBD2. V shed 4 bases and J 7 bases; nucleotides not matched to a gene: 19. The CDR3 has 18 residues. Germline CDR1 reads SGHTA; CDR2 reads FQGNSA. In nucleotides, the CDR3 is TGTGCCAGCAGCTCCTTAAGGCTGGGGAGGGAATGGATGAATGAGCAGTTCTTC. This gives the protein CASSSLRLGREWMNEQFF.

The rearrangement uses TRBV6-2 or TRBV6-3 and TRBJ1-2, with D possibly being TRBD1 (6 bases). Trimming took off 6 bases at V and 6 bases at J, with 20 bases between the two ends. Germline CDR1 is MNHEY and CDR2 is SVGEGT. The CDR3 contains 15 residues. CDR3 sequence reads: CASRELGQKIHGYTF. The DNA of the CDR3 is TGTGCCAGCAGAGAGCTAGGACAGAAGATCCATGGCTACACCTTC.

The chain couples TRBV6-6 to TRBJ2-5, with D unclear. The germline CDR1 and CDR2 sequences are MNHNY and SVGAGI (reference sequence). The CDR3 totals 14 residues. The V gene lost 2 bases and the J gene lost 5 bases, with 12 bases spanning the gap. The chain's CDR3 is CASSYGPRMETQYF. The CDR3 DNA follows: TGTGCCAGCAGTTACGGTCCCCGGATGGAGACCCAGTACTTC.

This clonotype was seen a few times. The chain has TRBV12-3 or TRBV12-4 and TRBJ2-1; D gene uncertain. The CDR3 consists of 11 residues. The germline V and J ends were trimmed by 3 bases and 9 bases, with 6 bases remaining between them. The CDR3 DNA follows: TGTGCCAGCAGTTTTGGCGCTGAGCAGTTCTTC. Translation: CASSFGAEQFF.

DNA of the CDR3: TGTGCCAGCTCTACAGGAGGCGATGAAAAACTGTTTTTT. Amino acids: CASSTGGDEKLFF. V and J are TRBV28 and TRBJ1-4, with D maybe TRBD1 (5 bases). CDR3 length equals 13 residues. Per germline, CDR1 MDHEN and CDR2 SYDVKM. Trimming took off 8 bases at V and 6 bases at J, with 13 bases between the two ends.